The clone carrying this T cell receptor (beta chain) has just one count. Its antigen is not known. CD45RO-negative cells were positively selected for CCR7, leaving out terminally differentiated effector memory CD45RA+ cells. Participating donors were healthy, HIV-negative adults free of recent acute infections or vaccinations. Sequencing was performed with immunoSEQ multiplex PCR; in TCRdb, only in-frame clones are kept and a portion is missing. The sample lists more than 2 million clones, 90% to 95% seen once, with more than 1.5% in the top ten. The sample is drawn from a study of shared clonotypes between healthy human individuals. Trimming cost V 5 bases and J 0 bases, with 16 bases left between them. CDR3 length equals 16 residues. Looked up from germline, CDR1 is MDHEN and CDR2 is SYDVKM. Broader study findings: Sorted-subset sequencing, rarefaction showed, was incomplete despite large depth. Unshared clonotypes carried lower generation probabilities than those common to all four donors. Blood alone was sampled, and tissue repertoires likely differ.

The rearrangement joins TRBV28 to TRBJ2-5, with D possibly being TRBD2 (7 bases). The source material was naive CD8+ T cells from PBMCs. This receptor was taken from a man aged 18 to 30 in good health. Some clones in this sample may be carry-over from other donors' samples. This chain's CDR3 is CASSARRGGYQETQYF. The CDR3 region has the DNA TGTGCCAGCAGTGCCCGGAGGGGGGGATACCAAGAGACCCAGTACTTC.